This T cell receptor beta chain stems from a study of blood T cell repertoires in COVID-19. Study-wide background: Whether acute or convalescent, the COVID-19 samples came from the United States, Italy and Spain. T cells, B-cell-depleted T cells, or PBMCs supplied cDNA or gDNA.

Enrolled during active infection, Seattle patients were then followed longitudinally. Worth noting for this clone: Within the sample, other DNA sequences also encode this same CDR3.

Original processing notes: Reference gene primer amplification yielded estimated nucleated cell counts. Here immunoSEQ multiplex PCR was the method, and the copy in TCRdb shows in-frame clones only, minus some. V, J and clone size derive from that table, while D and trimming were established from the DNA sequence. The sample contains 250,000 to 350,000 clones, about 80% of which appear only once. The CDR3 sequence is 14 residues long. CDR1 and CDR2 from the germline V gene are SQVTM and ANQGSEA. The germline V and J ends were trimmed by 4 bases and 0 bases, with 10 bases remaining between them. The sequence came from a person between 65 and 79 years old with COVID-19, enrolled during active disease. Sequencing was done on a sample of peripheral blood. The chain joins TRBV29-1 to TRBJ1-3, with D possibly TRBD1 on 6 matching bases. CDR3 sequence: CSVGGQSSGNTIYF. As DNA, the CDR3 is TGCAGCGTTGGGGGACAAAGCTCTGGAAACACCATATATTTT. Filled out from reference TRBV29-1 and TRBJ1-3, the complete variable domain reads SAVISQKPSRDICQRGTSLTIQCQVDSQVTMMFWYRQQPGQSLTLIATANQGSEATYESGFVIDKFPISRPNLTFSTLTVSNMSPEDSSIYLCSVGGQSSGNTIYFGEGSWLTVV.